These 32 T cell receptor beta chains were sequenced from one sample in a study of blood T cells in healthy people across ages (dated by TCRdb to the mid-2010s). Libraries were made using 5' RACE. The sample was run on an Illumina HiSeq 2500. A second about 7 to 12 cycle PCR used a sample-barcoded 5' primer and a J-beta primer mix. The public reads were reprocessed in TCRdb via fastp at Q25 and MiXCR, keeping in-frame beta chains. Rows are unified per CDR3 protein, each entry keeping the most common DNA and genes. The sample table contains 700,000 to 1,000,000 distinct CDR3 sequences; only one count was recorded for 40% to 50% of them. The top ten constitute around 21% of the sample. The sequenced material came from blood. The receptors derive from a man between 60 and 75 years old in good health.

The chain combines TRBV6-1 with TRBJ2-7; D may be TRBD1 or TRBD2 (5 bases each). Germline V gives CDR1 MNHNS, CDR2 SASEGT. The V gene lost 4 bases and the J gene lost 3 bases, with 16 bases spanning the gap. The CDR3 has 15 amino acids. CDR3 protein: CASSGSGPMVYEQYF. The CDR3 DNA reads as TGTGCCAGCAGTGGATCGGGACCGATGGTCTACGAGCAGTACTTC.

The V gene is TRBV3-1, the J gene TRBJ2-4, with D possibly being TRBD1 (6 bases). The last part of the DNA fits TRBJ2-7 better; the J call may be wrong. Germline assignment: CDR1 LGHDT and CDR2 YNNKEL (reference sequence). CDR3 size: 14 residues. This CDR3 reads CASSHTGSSYEQYF. DNA of the CDR3: TGTGCCAGCAGCCACACAGGGAGTTCGTACGAGCAGTACTTC.

J is TRBJ1-1 and V is TRBV7-2; D is unclear. The V end was cut by 2 bases, the J end by 5 bases, with 9 bases between. CDR1 SGHTA and CDR2 FQGNSA come from the germline V gene. The CDR3 has 13 amino acids. The CDR3 DNA reads TGTGCCAGCAGCTTAACAGACCGGACTGAAGCTTTCTTT. It translates to CASSLTDRTEAFF.

This chain links TRBV6-2 or TRBV6-3 with TRBJ2-3, with D hard to call. The CDR3 extends over 13 amino acids. V lost 7 bases and J 0 bases, leaving 8 bases between the germline ends. Germline CDR1 reads MNHEY; CDR2 reads SVGEGT. DNA of the CDR3: TGTGCCAGCAACCCTTCTAGCACAGATACGCAGTATTTT. It specifies CASNPSSTDTQYF.

The chain employs TRBV7-2 and TRBJ2-3, with 7 nucleotides matching TRBD2. V gave up 4 bases and J gave up 3 bases; unmatched junction bases: 10. Germline-derived CDR1 and CDR2 are SGHTA and FQGNSA. The CDR3 length is 16 residues. DNA of the CDR3: TGTGCCAGCAGCTATCCTTACGGAGCGGGGACAGATACGCAGTATTTT. Amino acid sequence: CASSYPYGAGTDTQYF. Variable domain in full (rest from reference TRBV7-2 and TRBJ2-3): GAGVSQSPSNKVTEKGKDVELRCDPISGHTALYWYRQSLGQGLEFLIYFQGNSAPDKSGLPSDRFSAERTGGSVSTLTIQRTQQEDSAVYLCASSYPYGAGTDTQYFGPGTRLTVL.

The V and J genes are TRBV7-2 and TRBJ2-3; 8 bases are a match to TRBD2. With V trimmed by 5 bases and J by 8 bases, 15 bases remained unmatched. This CDR3 is built from 16 residues. Per germline, CDR1 SGHTA and CDR2 FQGNSA. CDR3 sequence reads: CASSQGSGLVSITQYF. The CDR3 coding sequence is TGTGCCAGCAGCCAGGGTTCGGGACTAGTCTCCATTACGCAGTATTTT.

The genes are TRBV7-9 and TRBJ1-5; D perhaps matches TRBD1 (5 bases). Germline CDR1 reads SEHNR; CDR2 reads FQNEAQ (reference sequence). The V gene lost 2 bases and the J gene lost 0 bases, with 11 bases spanning the gap. The CDR3 has 16 amino acids. This CDR3 is CASSLFIRDSNQPQHF. The CDR3 DNA follows: TGTGCCAGCAGCTTATTTATCAGGGATAGCAATCAGCCCCAGCATTTT.

The rearrangement joins TRBV6-2 or TRBV6-3 to TRBJ2-7; D may be TRBD2 (7 bases). The end of the DNA aligns better with TRBJ2-5, so the J call may be wrong. Per the germline V gene, CDR1 is MNHEY and CDR2 is SVGEGT. This CDR3 has 15 residues. DNA of the CDR3: TGTGCCAGCAATTGGGGGGGCAGCACAAGAGAGACCCAGTACTTC. It codes for CASNWGGSTRETQYF.

V and J are TRBV9 and TRBJ1-2, with 7 bases that match TRBD1. The V gene's germline CDR1 is SGDLS and CDR2 YYNGEE. This CDR3 comprises 15 residues. V trimming: 4 bases; J trimming: 3 bases; junction bases outside the gene matches: 9. The chain's CDR3 is CASSPGTEIDYGYTF. CDR3 nucleotides: TGTGCCAGCAGCCCAGGGACAGAAATCGACTATGGCTACACCTTC.

This chain uses TRBV28 with TRBJ1-4, with D maybe TRBD1 (5 bases). Trimming left V 5 bases short and J 8 bases short, with 21 bases between. Germline V gives CDR1 MDHEN, CDR2 SYDVKM. The CDR3 is made up of 16 amino acids. Written as DNA, the CDR3 is TGTGCCAGCAGTGGAATGCGGGGGTCTCAAGAGGAAAAACTGTTTTTT. Its protein product is CASSGMRGSQEEKLFF.

The V and J genes are TRBV27 and TRBJ2-7; a weak D match, TRBD2 (5 bases). Between the trimmed V and J ends, which lost 6 bases and 5 bases, there was a span of 11 bases. The CDR3 is made up of 12 amino acids. CDR1 MNHEY and CDR2 SMNVEV come from the germline V gene (reference sequence). The CDR3 DNA sequence: TGTGCCAGCAGGGAACGAGGGCACGAGCAGTACTTC. It is translated as CASRERGHEQYF.

This clonotype has a handful of counts. This chain links TRBV20-1 with TRBJ2-4; tentatively, D is TRBD1 (7 bases). The CDR3 spans 14 residues. The V gene lost 2 bases and the J gene lost 2 bases, with 10 bases spanning the gap. Looked up from germline, CDR1 is DFQATT and CDR2 is SNEGSKA (reference sequence). For the CDR3, the DNA is TGCAGTGCTAGACAGGGGGGTTCCAAAAACATTCAGTACTTC. It codes for CSARQGGSKNIQYF.

CDR3 protein: CASSLHRANTFNSNQPQHF. In DNA form, the CDR3 reads TGTGCCAGCAGTTTGCACAGAGCGAATACTTTTAATAGCAATCAGCCCCAGCATTTT. This sequence joins TRBV27 and TRBJ1-5; D unclear. Trimming pared 3 bases from V and 0 bases from J, leaving 21 bases between. Germline V lookup: CDR1 MNHEY, CDR2 SMNVEV (reference sequence). The CDR3 is made up of 19 amino acids.

The V call is TRBV7-9, the J call TRBJ1-1, with 8 positions matching TRBD1. The germline gives CDR1 SEHNR, CDR2 FQNEAQ (reference sequence). The length of the CDR3 is 12 residues. J gave up 4 bases and V 7 bases, and 2 bases lay outside the gene matches. The CDR3 DNA is TGTGCCAGCATTGGGACAGGCACTGAAGCTTTCTTT. Amino acid sequence: CASIGTGTEAFF.

This clonotype was detected a few times. The V and J genes are TRBV20-1 and TRBJ2-7; tentatively, D is TRBD1 (5 bases). CDR1 is DFQATT and CDR2 is SNEGSKA in the germline V gene (reference sequence). Between the trimmed V and J ends, which lost 4 bases and 1 base, there was a span of 17 bases. This CDR3 region has 15 residues. CDR3 region: CSANKKGYLSYEQYF. CDR3 sequence (DNA): TGCAGTGCTAACAAGAAGGGGTACCTATCCTACGAGCAGTACTTC.

This chain uses TRBV9 with TRBJ2-3, with TRBD2 matching over 7 bases. The CDR3 length is 19 residues. Germline V gives CDR1 SGDLS, CDR2 YYNGEE. Trimming cost V 0 bases and J 2 bases; bases outside gene matches: 15. In DNA, the CDR3 is TGTGCCAGCAGCGTAGGTGGGCGGAGCGGGGTAAAATACACAGATACGCAGTATTTT. This encodes CASSVGGRSGVKYTDTQYF.

The chain is built from TRBV20-1 and TRBJ1-4, with D perhaps TRBD1 (6 bases). Per the germline V gene, CDR1 is DFQATT and CDR2 is SNEGSKA (reference sequence). V was pared by 6 bases and J by 0 bases, with 14 bases between. The CDR3 sequence is 15 residues long. CDR3 loop: CSATRGIPTNEKLFF. CDR3 nucleotide sequence: TGCAGTGCCACAAGGGGGATCCCAACTAATGAAAAACTGTTTTTT.

J is TRBJ2-5 and V is TRBV6-2 or TRBV6-3, with D perhaps TRBD2 (6 bases). Looked up from germline, CDR1 is MNHEY and CDR2 is SVGEGT. V lost 2 bases to trimming and J lost 5 bases, with 18 bases between them. This CDR3 spans 16 amino acids. CDR3 amino acids: CASSYVGLTYRETQYF. The CDR3 DNA reads as TGTGCCAGCAGTTACGTGGGACTGACCTATCGGGAGACCCAGTACTTC.

This clonotype was detected a few times. The gene calls are TRBV20-1 and TRBJ2-5, with 7 bases fitting TRBD2. With V trimmed by 5 bases and J by 1 base, 25 bases remained unmatched. CDR1 is DFQATT and CDR2 is SNEGSKA in the germline V gene (reference sequence). The CDR3 is 20 residues long. CDR3 DNA sequence: TGCAGTGCTTCACTCCTCGTCTCTGGGCGGGGGAAGAGGGTCCAAGAGACCCAGTACTTC. Translation gives CSASLLVSGRGKRVQETQYF.

This clonotype occurred a few times. The rearrangement links TRBV25-1 to TRBJ2-3, with 7 bases that match TRBD1. After removal of 7 bases from V and 2 bases from J, the junction contained 9 bases not matched to a gene. The CDR3 spans 15 residues. CDR1 and CDR2 (germline): MGHDK, SYGVNS. CDR3 bases: TGTGCCAGCAATACGGGACAGTCTTTCACAGATACGCAGTATTTT. This encodes CASNTGQSFTDTQYF.

The table lists this clonotype with a count of one. The rearrangement joins TRBV21-1 to TRBJ1-6. TRBV21-1 is a documented pseudogene. The CDR3 is 19 amino acids. CDR3: CASSKAPPQGSSYNSPLHF. The CDR3 nucleotides read TGTGCCAGCAGCAAGGCTCCTCCGCAGGGGAGCTCCTATAATTCACCCCTCCACTTT.

The chain is built from TRBV20-1 and TRBJ1-5; 7 nucleotides align to TRBD1. Germline CDR1 reads DFQATT; CDR2 reads SNEGSKA (reference sequence). The CDR3 has 16 residues. V was pared by 5 bases and J by 2 bases, with 12 bases of the junction left unmatched. The CDR3 DNA is TGCAGTGCTCAAGGACAGGCTGAAGTTGGCAATCAGCCCCAGCATTTT. Its protein is CSAQGQAEVGNQPQHF.

The chain combines TRBV24-1 with TRBJ2-3, with a weak D call TRBD1 (6 bases). Trimming left V 4 bases short and J 5 bases short, with 15 bases between. The CDR3 length is 15 residues. Germline V lookup: CDR1 KGHDR, CDR2 SFDVKD. CDR3 nucleotide sequence: TGTGCCACCAGTGACACACAGGGAGCAGGAGATACGCAGTATTTT. This sequence encodes CATSDTQGAGDTQYF.

The chain employs TRBV6-6 and TRBJ2-7; unclear D gene. Germline CDR1 MNHNY, CDR2 SVGAGI (reference sequence). CDR3 length equals 15 residues. V lost 2 bases and J lost 5, with 16 bases in between. CDR3 nucleotide sequence: TGTGCCAGCAGTTACCCCGGACCGCCGTGGGACGAGCAGTACTTC. The encoded protein is CASSYPGPPWDEQYF.

This clonotype has a handful of counts. This rearrangement joins TRBV6-6 to TRBJ2-1; D is unresolved. The CDR3 is made up of 13 amino acids. Looked up from germline, CDR1 is MNHNY and CDR2 is SVGAGI (reference sequence). The V end was cut by 1 base, the J end by 9 bases, with 10 bases between. CDR3: CASSYLTRGEQFF. CDR3 nucleotide sequence: TGTGCCAGCAGTTACTTGACTCGAGGTGAGCAGTTCTTC.

This clonotype was found a few times. V and J are TRBV19 and TRBJ1-1, with a weak D call TRBD1 (6 bases). V was trimmed by 8 bases and J by 5 bases, leaving 18 bases between them. Germline V lookup: CDR1 LNHDA, CDR2 SQIVND (reference sequence). The CDR3 is 14 amino acids. CDR3 loop: CASLIRGAQTEAFF. In DNA form, the CDR3 reads TGTGCCAGTCTCATCCGGGGGGCGCAGACTGAAGCTTTCTTT.

CDR3 sequence: CASSFPPGLAGEQYF. DNA for the CDR3: TGTGCCAGCAGTTTTCCCCCGGGACTAGCTGGCGAGCAGTACTTC. This chain uses TRBV12-3 or TRBV12-4 with TRBJ2-7; TRBD2 matches at 9 bases. This CDR3 spans 15 amino acids. The J segment lost 6 bases and the V segment lost 3 bases, leaving 9 bases of the junction unmatched.

This chain links TRBV27 with TRBJ1-4, with D unclear. Trimming shortened V by 5 bases and J by 5 bases, and 15 bases separated the two germline ends. Germline-derived CDR1 and CDR2 are MNHEY and SMNVEV (reference sequence). The length of the CDR3 is 15 residues. The CDR3 nucleotides are TGTGCCAGCAGTCTAAGGGCACAGAGAAATGAAAAACTGTTTTTT. Protein: CASSLRAQRNEKLFF.

The genes are TRBV9 and TRBJ2-1; D might be TRBD1 (6 bases). Judging by the DNA end, TRBJ2-7 fits better; the J call may be wrong. In germline, CDR1 is SGDLS, CDR2 YYNGEE. CDR3 length: 15 residues. CDR3 amino acids: CASSVGGGTYNEQYF. The CDR3 DNA reads TGTGCCAGCAGCGTAGGTGGGGGCACCTACAATGAGCAGTACTTC.

The chain employs TRBV18 and TRBJ1-6; D remains unclear. CDR1 is KGHSH and CDR2 is LQKENI in the germline V gene. The germline V and J ends were trimmed by 3 bases and 8 bases, with 5 bases remaining between them. This CDR3 contains 12 residues. CDR3 region: CASSPDYSPLHF. The CDR3 DNA sequence: TGTGCCAGCTCACCGGACTATTCACCCCTCCACTTT. Full variable domain (missing parts from reference TRBV18 and TRBJ1-6): NAGVMQNPRHLVRRRGQEARLRCSPMKGHSHVYWYRQLPEEGLKFMVYLQKENIIDESGMPKERFSAEFPKEGPSILRIQQVVRGDSAAYFCASSPDYSPLHFGNGTRLTVT.

The rearrangement joins TRBV5-8 to TRBJ1-5, with D possibly being TRBD1 (6 bases). The CDR3 runs 13 residues. Germline assignment: CDR1 SGHTS and CDR2 YDEGEE. V gave up 4 bases and J gave up 6 bases, with 11 bases separating them. CDR3 sequence: CASSGPGAQPQHF. DNA of the CDR3: TGTGCCAGCAGCGGTCCAGGGGCTCAGCCCCAGCATTTT.

A remark on this clonotype: Relative to the germline gene, one junction end is altered; a read error may explain this. Written as DNA, the CDR3 is TGTGCCGGCAGGCCGATCGGGGGGAGGAAGGAGACCCAGTACTTC. It specifies CAGRPIGGRKETQYF. The chain carries TRBV28 and TRBJ2-7, with 7 nucleotides matching TRBD2. The J call is doubtful: the DNA matches TRBJ2-5 better. This CDR3 spans 15 amino acids. The germline V gene encodes CDR1 MDHEN and CDR2 SYDVKM.